A selection of T cell receptor beta chains follows, all from one sample in a study of T cell repertoires in aging, cancer and after chemotherapy. One entry per CDR3 protein, called by TCRdb with MiXCR from the multiplex PCR reads. The repertoire holds about 1,800 distinct CDR3 sequences, about 50% seen once, with 5.5% to 7% in the top ten. Sequencing was done on a sample of blood. The receptors were sampled from a human donor with a solid tumor. CDR3s include the opening cysteine and the closing phenylalanine or tryptophan. Fields, in order: J gene, V gene, CDR3 length, D gene, clone size, CDR3 DNA, CDR3 protein. The D gene is left open where the match is weak. The listing skips clone size in some rows; elsewhere it reads once, few, many or a size class.

>TRBJ2-1|TRBV6-4|14|.|.
TGTGCCAGCAGTGCCAGTAGCTCCTACAATGAGCAGTTCTTC
CASSASSSYNEQFF
>TRBJ1-5|TRBV14|13|.|.
TGTGCCAGCAGCCAAGATCACAATCAGCCCCAGCATTTT
CASSQDHNQPQHF
>TRBJ2-7|TRBV7-2|16|TRBD1|.
TGTGCCAGCTCACCTAAACTCGGGACAGGGGGCTACGAGCAGTACTTC
CASSPKLGTGGYEQYF
>TRBJ2-7|TRBV6-5|14|.|few
TGTGCCAGCAGTCACGGGGGGACAGCCTACGAGCAGTACTTC
CASSHGGTAYEQYF
>TRBJ1-2|TRBV7-9|15|TRBD1|.
TGTGCCAGCAGCTTAGTTTCGACAGGGAACTATGGCTACACCTTC
CASSLVSTGNYGYTF
>TRBJ2-5|TRBV24-1|12|.|.
TGTGCCACCAGTGATTTCCAAGAGACCCAGTACTTC
CATSDFQETQYF
>TRBJ2-3|TRBV6-5|15|.|.
TGTGCCAGCAGCCCCCCAAGGGTATTCGGAGATACGCAGTATTTT
CASSPPRVFGDTQYF
>TRBJ2-1|TRBV5-4|16|TRBD2|.
TGTGCCAGCAGCCAAGACGGGACTAGCGTCTCCAATGAGCAGTTCTTC
CASSQDGTSVSNEQFF
>TRBJ1-2|TRBV6-5|12|.|few
TGTGCCAGCAGTCCTTCGATCTATGGCTACACCTTC
CASSPSIYGYTF
>TRBJ2-3|TRBV7-2|16|TRBD2|.
TGTGCCAGCAGCTTAAAGTCCGGGGGGAACACAGATACGCAGTATTTT
CASSLKSGGNTDTQYF
>TRBJ2-3|TRBV20-1|15|.|.
TGCAGTGCTAGAGATGTGGCGGGATTGGCAGATACGCAGTATTTT
CSARDVAGLADTQYF
>TRBJ2-5|TRBV12-3/TRBV12-4|15|.|few
TGTGCCAGCACCCCACCAGCGGGCCTGGGGGAGACCCAGTACTTC
CASTPPAGLGETQYF
>TRBJ2-5|TRBV20-1|13|.|.
TGCAGTGCGGAAGGGACACCCCGACAGACCCAGTACTTC
CSAEGTPRQTQYF
>TRBJ1-2|TRBV6-5|13|.|.
TGTGCCAGCAGTTACGGGACCTCTGATGGCTACACCTTC
CASSYGTSDGYTF
>TRBJ2-7|TRBV7-6|15|.|.
TGTGCCAGCAGCTTGGGAGTCCGGTCAGCCTACGAGCAGTACTTC
CASSLGVRSAYEQYF
>TRBJ2-2|TRBV30|14|.|.
TGTGCCTGGAGTGTCTACACGAACACCGGGGAGCTGTTTTTT
CAWSVYTNTGELFF